This section outlines one T cell receptor beta chain sequence together with its context. Its matching antigen is unknown. The sample's treatment: 10-day PBMC culture with coronavirus spike peptide pools or control peptides (ViraFEST assay). This specimen belongs to a study of vaccination and CD4 T cells after COVID-19. This CDR3 is 13 amino acids long. CDR1 is SGHTA, CDR2 FQGNSA, per germline. V trimming: 5 bases; J trimming: 7 bases; junction bases outside the gene matches: 7. Cultured CD4+ T cells had their DNA profiled by the Oncomine TCR Beta short-read assay. TCRdb itself ran the PCR reads through MiXCR, one entry per CDR3 protein. The table has 13,000 to 15,000 distinct CDR3 sequences, about 29% seen once.

This rearrangement joins TRBV7-2 to TRBJ1-2, with 7 bases lining up with TRBD1. The TCR sequence derives from a human donor with COVID-19. Input material: cultured CD4+ T cells from blood. CDR3 amino acids: CASSQRGGFGYTF. The CDR3 DNA follows: TGTGCCAGCAGCCAAAGAGGGGGCTTTGGCTACACCTTC.